The next 30 T cell receptor beta chains were all read from a single sample in a study of blood T cell repertoires in COVID-19. Clones were sequenced by immunoSEQ multiplex PCR, and TCRdb holds only the in-frame ones, with some missing. The data show 50,000 to 65,000 clones, with over 60% seen just once and 4% to 5.5% held by the top ten. Sequencing used peripheral blood. All receptors derive from a woman in her 70s with COVID-19, enrolled during active disease.

This clone was detected a few times. This chain uses TRBV13 with TRBJ1-1; D unclear. V lost 5 bases and J lost 7, with 17 bases in between. The germline V gene encodes CDR1 PRHDT and CDR2 FYEKMQ (reference sequence). CDR3 length equals 14 residues. The chain's CDR3 is CASSPMARGYEAFF. CDR3 nucleotides: TGTGCCAGCAGCCCCATGGCCAGAGGTTATGAAGCTTTCTTT.

The chain combines TRBV3-1 (or the pseudogene TRBV3-2) with TRBJ2-1; 9 nucleotides agree with TRBD2. Trimming cost V 1 base and J 3 bases; bases outside gene matches: 4. The CDR3 extends over 16 amino acids. Germline V gene data show CDR1 as LGHDT and CDR2 as YNNKEL (reference sequence). The CDR3 nucleotides read TGTGCCAGCAGCCAAGTCCCAGCGGGAGGCTACAATGAGCAGTTCTTC. Its protein product is CASSQVPAGGYNEQFF.

The V call is TRBV25-1, the J call TRBJ1-1, with 7 bases lining up with TRBD1. Trimming cost V 7 bases and J 3 bases; bases outside gene matches: 8. There are 14 residues in the CDR3. CDR1 is MGHDK and CDR2 is SYGVNS in the germline V gene. The CDR3 sequence: CASITDREDTEAFF. In nucleotides, the CDR3 is TGTGCCAGCATTACTGACAGGGAGGACACTGAAGCTTTCTTT.

The V call is TRBV5-4, the J call TRBJ2-1; D remains unclear. There are 12 residues in the CDR3. Trimming took off 0 bases at V and 6 bases at J, with 4 bases between the two ends. Germline CDR1 SGHNT, CDR2 YYREEE (reference sequence). The CDR3 bases are TGTGCCAGCAGCTTGGCTCGCAATGAGCAGTTCTTC. It is translated as CASSLARNEQFF.

The chain has TRBV28 and TRBJ2-7; perhaps TRBD1 as D (5 bases). This CDR3 comprises 14 residues. CDR1 MDHEN and CDR2 SYDVKM come from the germline V gene. V lost 6 bases and J 2 bases, leaving 14 bases between the germline ends. CDR3 residues: CASSLDTLAYEQYF. In DNA form, the CDR3 reads TGTGCCAGCAGCCTGGACACCTTAGCCTACGAGCAGTACTTC.

The rearrangement joins TRBV13 to TRBJ1-2; 11 bases line up with TRBD1. V was pared by 3 bases and J by 4 bases, with 4 bases of the junction left unmatched. The CDR3 length is 15 residues. The germline CDR1 and CDR2 sequences are PRHDT and FYEKMQ (reference sequence). CDR3 in DNA: TGTGCCAGCAGCTTCTCCGGGACAGGGGGCTATGGCTACACCTTC. Translated: CASSFSGTGGYGYTF.

CDR3 sequence reads: CASSAPEQFF. CDR3 DNA sequence: TGCGCCAGCAGTGCTCCTGAGCAGTTCTTC. The chain is built from TRBV10-2 and TRBJ2-1, with D unclear. The CDR3 runs 10 residues. Germline lookup yields CDR1 WSHSY and CDR2 SAAADI. Between the trimmed V and J ends, which lost 4 bases and 9 bases, there was a span of 4 bases.

This clone has only one observation. This rearrangement joins TRBV6-5 to TRBJ1-3, with 9 bases matching TRBD1. CDR3 length: 15 residues. The V gene end was trimmed by 6 bases and the J gene end by 2 bases; junction bases not matched to a gene: 5. The germline CDR1 and CDR2 sequences are MNHEY and SVGAGI. The CDR3 here is CASRLTGGTGNTIYF. Here the CDR3 DNA reads TGTGCCAGCAGATTAACAGGGGGCACTGGAAACACCATATATTTT.

The genes are TRBV11-2 and TRBJ1-1; D unclear. The length of the CDR3 is 14 residues. V lost 2 bases and J lost 0, with 7 bases in between. CDR1 and CDR2 from the germline V gene are SGHAT and FQNNGV. CDR3 in DNA: TGTGCCAGCAGCTTACACAGATTGAACACTGAAGCTTTCTTT. Translation: CASSLHRLNTEAFF.

This clone appeared many times. The chain employs TRBV7-2 and TRBJ1-6; no clear D. V lost 2 bases and J 3 bases, leaving 14 bases between the germline ends. Germline CDR1 and CDR2: SGHTA and FQGNSA. The CDR3 runs to 17 residues. CDR3 region: CASSLRAGEYYNSPLHF. The CDR3, as DNA: TGTGCCAGCAGCTTAAGGGCGGGCGAGTACTATAATTCACCCCTCCACTTT. The complete variable domain, with remaining parts taken from reference TRBV7-2 and TRBJ1-6, reads GAGVSQSPSNKVTEKGKDVELRCDPISGHTALYWYRQSLGQGLEFLIYFQGNSAPDKSGLPSDRFSAERTGGSVSTLTIQRTQQEDSAVYLCASSLRAGEYYNSPLHFGNGTRLTVT.

This clone was picked up a small number of times. The CDR3 region has the DNA TGTGCCAGCAGCTTGGCCCGGATTACAGGGGTCTATGGCTACACCTTC. Translated: CASSLARITGVYGYTF. The chain combines TRBV5-6 with TRBJ1-2; TRBD1 aligns across 7 bases. Trimming removed 0 bases from V and 4 bases from J; junction bases left unmatched: 9. The germline CDR1 and CDR2 sequences are SGHDT and YYEEEE. The CDR3 length is 16 residues. The whole variable domain, filled in from reference TRBV5-6 and TRBJ1-2, reads DAGVTQSPTHLIKTRGQQVTLRCSPKSGHDTVSWYQQALGQGPQFIFQYYEEEERQRGNFPDRFSGHQFPNYSSELNVNALLLGDSALYLCASSLARITGVYGYTFGSGTRLTVV.

The chain employs TRBV6-2 or TRBV6-3 and TRBJ2-3; the match to TRBD1 covers 9 bases. The germline V gene has CDR1 MNHEY and CDR2 SVGEGT. Losses at the gene ends were 2 bases for V and 9 bases for J; bases not matched to a gene: 3. This CDR3 region has 13 residues. CDR3 bases: TGTGCCAGCAGTTACACGGACAGGGGCACGCAGTATTTT. Translation: CASSYTDRGTQYF.

The chain is built from TRBV2 and TRBJ1-5; 7 bases match TRBD1. Trimming removed 4 bases from V and 0 bases from J; junction bases left unmatched: 3. The length of the CDR3 is 15 residues. Germline CDR1 is SNHLY and CDR2 is FYNNEI. CDR3 region: CASSADRDSNQPQHF. CDR3 coding DNA: TGTGCCAGCAGTGCAGACAGGGATAGCAATCAGCCCCAGCATTTT.

J is TRBJ2-1 and V is TRBV11-1, with TRBD1 matching over 9 bases. There are 16 residues in the CDR3. V lost 5 bases, J lost 0 bases, and 5 bases stayed unmatched. Germline values: CDR1 SGHAT, CDR2 FQDESV (reference sequence). Here the CDR3 reads CASSPGQGSSYNEQFF. Written as DNA, the CDR3 is TGTGCCAGCAGCCCGGGACAGGGAAGCTCCTACAATGAGCAGTTCTTC.

The chain uses TRBV27 and TRBJ2-3; D may be TRBD2 (5 bases). From germline, CDR1 is MNHEY and CDR2 SMNVEV (reference sequence). V lost 7 bases to trimming and J lost 2 bases, with 13 bases between them. This CDR3 is 14 amino acids long. CDR3 sequence (DNA): TGTGCCAGCAAGGCGGGCCCGATCACAGATACGCAGTATTTT. Translated: CASKAGPITDTQYF.

This rearrangement joins TRBV5-6 to TRBJ2-2; possible D gene TRBD2, 6 bases. CDR3 length: 14 amino acids. The V end was cut by 3 bases, the J end by 7 bases, with 13 bases between. Germline-derived CDR1 and CDR2 are SGHDT and YYEEEE. The CDR3 nucleotides read TGTGCCAGCAGCTACCCCGGGGGTATCGGGGAGCTGTTTTTT. It codes for CASSYPGGIGELFF.

V is TRBV11-3 and J is TRBJ2-7, with D possibly matching TRBD1 (6 bases). Germline lookup yields CDR1 SGHNT and CDR2 YENEEA. The germline V and J ends were trimmed by 5 bases and 0 bases, with 26 bases remaining between them. This CDR3 is built from 19 residues. CDR3 sequence: CASSPVGDTSLSPSYEQYV. The DNA of the CDR3 is TGTGCCAGCAGCCCCGTAGGGGACACCTCCTTGTCCCCCTCCTACGAGCAGTACGTC.

The sample holds a few counts of this clone. The genes are TRBV29-1 and TRBJ1-1, with TRBD1 identical over 7 bases. J lost 7 bases, V lost 5 bases, and 10 bases had no gene match. The CDR3 runs 13 residues. CDR1 and CDR2 (germline): SQVTM, ANQGSEA. The CDR3 sequence: CSVSRDSRGEAFF. Here the CDR3 DNA reads TGCAGCGTTTCGAGGGACAGCAGGGGTGAAGCTTTCTTT.

This clone was picked up many times. The chain employs TRBV2 and TRBJ2-5, with D perhaps TRBD2 (5 bases). The V gene's germline CDR1 is SNHLY and CDR2 FYNNEI. The CDR3 extends over 13 amino acids. The V end lost 6 bases, the J end lost 1 base, and 9 bases lay between the germline ends. The CDR3 protein is CASRAGSQETQYF. In nucleotides, the CDR3 is TGTGCCAGCAGGGCGGGCAGCCAAGAGACCCAGTACTTC.

The V gene is TRBV18, the J gene TRBJ1-2, with TRBD1 matching over 11 bases. The V gene end was trimmed by 2 bases and the J gene end by 8 bases; junction bases not matched to a gene: 10. The CDR3 is made up of 16 amino acids. Looked up from germline, CDR1 is KGHSH and CDR2 is LQKENI. The CDR3 here is CASSPGQGATAKGYTF. DNA of the CDR3: TGTGCCAGCTCACCAGGACAGGGGGCTACAGCTAAGGGCTACACCTTC.

This chain uses TRBV19 with TRBJ1-1; maybe TRBD1 (6 bases). The germline CDR1 and CDR2 sequences are LNHDA and SQIVND (reference sequence). This CDR3 region has 14 residues. Trimming left V 3 bases short and J 6 bases short, with 14 bases between. The CDR3, as DNA: TGTGCCAGTAGTATTTCAGGGGCTTCCGCTGAAGCTTTCTTT. Its protein product is CASSISGASAEAFF.

This sequence joins TRBV7-8 and TRBJ2-5; 12 bases fit TRBD2. Germline assignment: CDR1 SGHVS and CDR2 FQNEAQ. The CDR3 runs to 15 residues. Trimming at V came to 4 bases and at J to 7 bases, leaving 7 bases not matched to a gene. The CDR3 here is CASSSTSGGQGTQYF. CDR3 nucleotide sequence: TGTGCCAGCAGCTCGACTAGCGGGGGCCAGGGGACCCAGTACTTC.

The rearrangement uses TRBV7-8 and TRBJ1-1; D not certain. Germline loops: CDR1 SGHVS, CDR2 FQNEAQ. This CDR3 comprises 15 residues. Deletions cut 5 bases from V and 2 bases from J, with 15 bases between. CDR3 nucleotides: TGTGCCAGCAGCCCTCAGCGGATTCTAAACACTGAAGCTTTCTTT. The encoded protein is CASSPQRILNTEAFF.

This chain connects TRBV6-6 to TRBJ1-2, with no clear D. In germline, CDR1 is MNHNY, CDR2 SVGAGI (reference sequence). V lost 0 bases to trimming and J lost 6 bases, with 11 bases between them. The CDR3 sequence is 14 residues long. CDR3 bases: TGTGCCAGCAGTTACTCGCCCGCAGGTGATGGCTACACCTTC. Protein sequence: CASSYSPAGDGYTF.

The gene calls are TRBV28 and TRBJ2-7, with 7 bases matching TRBD1. Germline V gene data show CDR1 as MDHEN and CDR2 as SYDVKM. The CDR3 consists of 13 residues. V gave up 3 bases and J gave up 2 bases; unmatched junction bases: 1. The chain's CDR3 is CASSLTGPYEQYV. The DNA of the CDR3 is TGTGCCAGCAGTTTGACAGGGCCCTACGAGCAGTACGTC.

The chain carries TRBV11-3 and TRBJ2-2, with D possibly being TRBD2 (5 bases). The CDR3 is 13 residues long. Germline V CDR1 and CDR2: SGHNT, YENEEA. Trimming removed 5 bases from V and 6 bases from J, with 10 bases in between. CDR3 loop: CASSPTRSGELFF. The CDR3 nucleotides are TGTGCCAGCAGCCCCACTAGGTCCGGGGAGCTGTTTTTT.

In this sample, this clone turned up once. The chain carries TRBV25-1 and TRBJ1-3, with D uncertain. The CDR3 has 14 amino acids. With 2 bases removed from V and 0 bases from J, the gap between germline ends came to 5 bases. Per the germline V gene, CDR1 is MGHDK and CDR2 is SYGVNS. The CDR3 loop is CASSETGSGNTIYF. The CDR3 nucleotides read TGTGCCAGCAGTGAAACGGGCTCTGGAAACACCATATATTTT.

About this clone: Other nucleotide sequences in the sample specify the same CDR3. The rearrangement links TRBV7-2 to TRBJ2-1; 7 positions match TRBD2. Germline-derived CDR1 and CDR2 are SGHTA and FQGNSA. The CDR3 contains 19 residues. V gave up 5 bases and J gave up 0 bases; unmatched junction bases: 16. CDR3 DNA: TGTGCCAGCAGCCATTCTACTAGATTAGCGGGCAGCTCCTACAATGAGCAGTTCTTC. This codes for CASSHSTRLAGSSYNEQFF.

This clone has a single count. V and J are TRBV6-5 and TRBJ1-6, with a possible D match to TRBD1 (6 bases). This CDR3 is built from 12 residues. The V gene lost 2 bases and the J gene lost 14 bases, with 10 bases spanning the gap. Germline V CDR1 and CDR2: MNHEY, SVGAGI. The chain's CDR3 is CASSYDTGSLHF. The CDR3 DNA sequence: TGTGCCAGCAGTTACGACACAGGGTCCCTCCACTTT.

The V and J genes are TRBV28 and TRBJ2-2; 10 nucleotides align to TRBD2. This CDR3 region has 19 residues. The germline V gene has CDR1 MDHEN and CDR2 SYDVKM. V was pared by 6 bases and J by 4 bases, with 17 bases of the junction left unmatched. As DNA, the CDR3 is TGTGCCAGCAGCCCCTCCCGCGGTATACTAGCGGGAAGCACCGGGGAGCTGTTTTTT. It translates to CASSPSRGILAGSTGELFF.